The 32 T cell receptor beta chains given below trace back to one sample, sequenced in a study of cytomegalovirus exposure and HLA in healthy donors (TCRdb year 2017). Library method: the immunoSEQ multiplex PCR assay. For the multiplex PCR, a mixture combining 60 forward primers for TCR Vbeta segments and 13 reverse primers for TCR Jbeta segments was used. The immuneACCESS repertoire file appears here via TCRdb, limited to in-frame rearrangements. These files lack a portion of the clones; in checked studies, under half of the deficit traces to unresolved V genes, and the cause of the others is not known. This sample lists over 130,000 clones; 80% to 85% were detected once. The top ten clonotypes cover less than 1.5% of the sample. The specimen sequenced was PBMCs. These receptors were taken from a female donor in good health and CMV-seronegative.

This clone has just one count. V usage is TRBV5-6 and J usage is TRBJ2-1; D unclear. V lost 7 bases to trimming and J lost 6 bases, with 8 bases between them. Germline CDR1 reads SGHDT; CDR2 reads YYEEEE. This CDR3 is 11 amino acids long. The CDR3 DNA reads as TGTGCCAGCCGGTATCTCAATGAGCAGTTCTTC. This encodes CASRYLNEQFF.

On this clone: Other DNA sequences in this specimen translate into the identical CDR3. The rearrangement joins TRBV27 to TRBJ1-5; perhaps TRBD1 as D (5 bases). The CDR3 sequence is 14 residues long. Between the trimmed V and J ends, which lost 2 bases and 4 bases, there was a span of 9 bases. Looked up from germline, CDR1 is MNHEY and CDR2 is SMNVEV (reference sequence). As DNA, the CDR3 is TGTGCCAGCAGTTTACAGGGCAGGAATCAGCCCCAGCATTTT. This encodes CASSLQGRNQPQHF.

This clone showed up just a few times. CDR3: CASSYSSGGEKLFF. The CDR3 coding sequence is TGTGCCAGCAGTTACTCGAGTGGGGGGGAAAAACTGTTTTTT. This chain joins TRBV6-5 and TRBJ1-4; D possibly corresponds to TRBD1 (5 bases). The V and J ends lost 0 bases and 8 bases respectively, with 10 bases between them. Germline V gives CDR1 MNHEY, CDR2 SVGAGI. The CDR3 is 14 residues long.

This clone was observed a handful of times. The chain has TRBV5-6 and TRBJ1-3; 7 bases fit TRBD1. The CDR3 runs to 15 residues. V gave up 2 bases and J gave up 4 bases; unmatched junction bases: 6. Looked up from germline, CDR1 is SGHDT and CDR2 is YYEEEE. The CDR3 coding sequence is TGTGCCAGCAGCTTTGAGGGGGCCCTGGGAAACACCATATATTTT. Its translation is CASSFEGALGNTIYF.

The DNA for the CDR3 is TGCAGCGCAGGGCAGGGTGCGGACACTGAAGCTTTCTTT. As protein: CSAGQGADTEAFF. This chain uses TRBV29-1 with TRBJ1-1; weak D call: TRBD1 (5 bases). Trimming stripped 7 bases from V and 3 bases from J, with 15 bases between. CDR3 size: 13 residues. Germline CDR1 is SQVTM and CDR2 is ANQGSEA.

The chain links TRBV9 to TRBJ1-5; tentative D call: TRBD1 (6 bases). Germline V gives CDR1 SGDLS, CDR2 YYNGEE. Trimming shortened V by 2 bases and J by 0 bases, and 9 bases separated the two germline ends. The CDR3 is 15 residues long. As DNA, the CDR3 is TGTGCCAGCAGCGTTTCAGGGGATAGCAATCAGCCCCAGCATTTT. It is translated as CASSVSGDSNQPQHF.

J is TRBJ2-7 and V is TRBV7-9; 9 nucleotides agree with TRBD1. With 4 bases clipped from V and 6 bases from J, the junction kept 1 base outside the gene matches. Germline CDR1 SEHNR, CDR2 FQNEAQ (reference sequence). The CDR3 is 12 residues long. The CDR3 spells CASSSTGGEQYF. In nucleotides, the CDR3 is TGTGCCAGCAGCTCGACAGGGGGCGAGCAGTACTTC.

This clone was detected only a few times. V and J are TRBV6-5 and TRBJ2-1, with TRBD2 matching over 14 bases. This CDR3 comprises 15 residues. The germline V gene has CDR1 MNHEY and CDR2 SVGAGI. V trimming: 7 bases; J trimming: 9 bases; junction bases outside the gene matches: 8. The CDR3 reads CASIALGLAGGEQFF. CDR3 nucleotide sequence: TGTGCCAGCATAGCTTTAGGACTAGCGGGAGGTGAGCAGTTCTTC.

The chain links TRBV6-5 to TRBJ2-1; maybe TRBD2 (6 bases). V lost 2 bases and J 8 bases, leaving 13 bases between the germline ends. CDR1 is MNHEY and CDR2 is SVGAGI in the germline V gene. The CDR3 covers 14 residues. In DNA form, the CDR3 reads TGTGCCAGCAGTTACGTGGGAGGAAGCGATGAGCAGTTCTTC. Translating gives CASSYVGGSDEQFF.

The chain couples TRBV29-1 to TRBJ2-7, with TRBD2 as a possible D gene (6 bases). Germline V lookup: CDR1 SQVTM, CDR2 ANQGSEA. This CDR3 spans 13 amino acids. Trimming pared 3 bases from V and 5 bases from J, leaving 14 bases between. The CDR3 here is CSVELAGSNEQYF. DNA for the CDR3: TGCAGCGTTGAGTTGGCGGGGTCCAACGAGCAGTACTTC.

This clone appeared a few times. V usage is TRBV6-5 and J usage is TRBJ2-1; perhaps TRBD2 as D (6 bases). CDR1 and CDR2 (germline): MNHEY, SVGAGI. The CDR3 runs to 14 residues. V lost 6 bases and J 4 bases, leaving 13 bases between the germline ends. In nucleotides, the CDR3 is TGTGCCAGCAGCCCCCCCGGGGGATACAATGAGCAGTTCTTC. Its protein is CASSPPGGYNEQFF.

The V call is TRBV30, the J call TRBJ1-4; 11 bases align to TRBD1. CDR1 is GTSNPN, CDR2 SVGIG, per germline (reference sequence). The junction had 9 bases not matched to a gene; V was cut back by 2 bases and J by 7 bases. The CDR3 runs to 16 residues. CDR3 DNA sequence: TGTGCCTGGAGTAGGGACAGGGGGGCGCGGGGTGAAAAACTGTTTTTT. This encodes CAWSRDRGARGEKLFF.

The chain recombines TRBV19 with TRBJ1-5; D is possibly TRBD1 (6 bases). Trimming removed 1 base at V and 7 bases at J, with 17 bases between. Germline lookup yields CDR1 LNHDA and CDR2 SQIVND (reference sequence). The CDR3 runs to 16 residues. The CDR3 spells CASSIGGGGGSQPQHF. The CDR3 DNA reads TGTGCCAGTAGTATAGGAGGGGGAGGGGGGAGCCAGCCCCAGCATTTT.

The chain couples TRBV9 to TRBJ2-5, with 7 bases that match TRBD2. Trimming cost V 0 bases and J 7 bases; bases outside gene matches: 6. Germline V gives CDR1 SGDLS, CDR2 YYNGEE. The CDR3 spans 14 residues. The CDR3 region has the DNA TGTGCCAGCAGCGTAGCACTCAGGGAGGGGACCCAGTACTTC. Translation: CASSVALREGTQYF.

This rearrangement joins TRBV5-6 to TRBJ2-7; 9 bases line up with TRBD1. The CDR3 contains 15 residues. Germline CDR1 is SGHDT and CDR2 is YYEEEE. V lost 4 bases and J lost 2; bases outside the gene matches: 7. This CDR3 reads CASSPTGTGTYEQYF. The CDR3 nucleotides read TGTGCCAGCAGCCCGACCGGGACAGGGACCTACGAGCAGTACTTC.

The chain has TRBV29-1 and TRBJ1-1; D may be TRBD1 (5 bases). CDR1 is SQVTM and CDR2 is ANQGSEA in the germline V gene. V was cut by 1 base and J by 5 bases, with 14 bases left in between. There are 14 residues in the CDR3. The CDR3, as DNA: TGCAGCGTTGAAGGCGTCGCAGGGTTTACTGAAGCTTTCTTT. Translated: CSVEGVAGFTEAFF. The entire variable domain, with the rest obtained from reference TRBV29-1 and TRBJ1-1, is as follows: SAVISQKPSRDICQRGTSLTIQCQVDSQVTMMFWYRQQPGQSLTLIATANQGSEATYESGFVIDKFPISRPNLTFSTLTVSNMSPEDSSIYLCSVEGVAGFTEAFFGQGTRLTVV.

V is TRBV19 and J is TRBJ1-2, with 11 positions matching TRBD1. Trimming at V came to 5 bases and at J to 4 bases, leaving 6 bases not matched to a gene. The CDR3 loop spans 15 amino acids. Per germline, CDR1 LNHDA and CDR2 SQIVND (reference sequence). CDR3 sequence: CASSAWTGGTYGYTF. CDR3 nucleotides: TGTGCCAGTAGTGCCTGGACAGGGGGCACCTATGGCTACACCTTC.

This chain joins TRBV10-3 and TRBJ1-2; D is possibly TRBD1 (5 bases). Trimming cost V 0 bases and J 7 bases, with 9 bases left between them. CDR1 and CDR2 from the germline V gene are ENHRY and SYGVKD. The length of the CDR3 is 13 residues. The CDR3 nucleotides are TGTGCCATCAGTGAGTCGGGGCAGTCTGGCTACACCTTC. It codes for CAISESGQSGYTF.

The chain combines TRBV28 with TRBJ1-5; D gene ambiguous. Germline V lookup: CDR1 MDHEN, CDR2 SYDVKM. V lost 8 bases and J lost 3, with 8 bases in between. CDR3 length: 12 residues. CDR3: CASLQVNQPQHF. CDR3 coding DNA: TGTGCCAGCCTCCAGGTCAATCAGCCCCAGCATTTT. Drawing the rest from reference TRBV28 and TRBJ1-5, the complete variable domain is DVKVTQSSRYLVKRTGEKVFLECVQDMDHENMFWYRQDPGLGLRLIYFSYDVKMKEKGDIPEGYSVSREKKERFSLILESASTNQTSMYLCASLQVNQPQHFGDGTRLSIL.

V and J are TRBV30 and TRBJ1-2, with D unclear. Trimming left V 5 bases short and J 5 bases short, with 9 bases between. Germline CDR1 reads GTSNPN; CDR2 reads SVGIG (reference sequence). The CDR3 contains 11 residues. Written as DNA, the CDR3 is TGTGCCTGGGGAGAGGAATATGGCTACACCTTC. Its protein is CAWGEEYGYTF.

The CDR3 nucleotides are TGTGCCAGTAGTATAGAGACGGGTAACACTGAAGCTTTCTTT. This encodes CASSIETGNTEAFF. This chain joins TRBV19 and TRBJ1-1, with unresolved D. There are 14 residues in the CDR3. Germline-derived CDR1 and CDR2 are LNHDA and SQIVND (reference sequence). V lost 0 bases and J lost 2, with 7 bases in between.

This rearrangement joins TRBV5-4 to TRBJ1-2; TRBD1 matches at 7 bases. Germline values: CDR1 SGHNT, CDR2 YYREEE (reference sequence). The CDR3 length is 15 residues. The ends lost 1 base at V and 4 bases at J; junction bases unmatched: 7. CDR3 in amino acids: CASSLLDRQGYGYTF. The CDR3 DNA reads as TGTGCCAGCAGCTTGTTGGACAGGCAGGGCTATGGCTACACCTTC.

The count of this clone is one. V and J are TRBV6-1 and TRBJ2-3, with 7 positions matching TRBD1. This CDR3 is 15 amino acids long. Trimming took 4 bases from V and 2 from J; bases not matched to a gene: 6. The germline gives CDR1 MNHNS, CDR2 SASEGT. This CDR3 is CASSVGTALTDTQYF. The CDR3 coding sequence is TGTGCCAGCAGTGTCGGGACAGCCCTCACAGATACGCAGTATTTT.

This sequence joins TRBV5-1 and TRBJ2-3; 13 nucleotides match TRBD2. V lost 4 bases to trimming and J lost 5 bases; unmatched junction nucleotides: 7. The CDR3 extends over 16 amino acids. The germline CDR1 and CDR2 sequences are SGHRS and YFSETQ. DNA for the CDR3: TGCGCCAGCAGCACCGGACTAGCGGGAGAAGGAGATACGCAGTATTTT. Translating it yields CASSTGLAGEGDTQYF.

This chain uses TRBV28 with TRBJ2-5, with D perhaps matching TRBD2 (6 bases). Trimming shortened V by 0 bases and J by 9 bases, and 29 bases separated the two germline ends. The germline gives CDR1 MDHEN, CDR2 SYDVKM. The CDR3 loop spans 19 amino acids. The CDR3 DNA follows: TGTGCCAGCAGTTTATGGGGGTATGAGGTCGGCGGAGGGGCGAGGGCCCAGTACTTC. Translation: CASSLWGYEVGGGARAQYF.

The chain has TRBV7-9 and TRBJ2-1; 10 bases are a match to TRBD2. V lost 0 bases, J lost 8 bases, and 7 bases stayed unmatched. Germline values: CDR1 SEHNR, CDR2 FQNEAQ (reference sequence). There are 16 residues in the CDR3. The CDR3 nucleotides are TGTGCCAGCAGCTTAGCTCCTAGCGGGAGAGGGGATGAGCAGTTCTTC. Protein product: CASSLAPSGRGDEQFF.

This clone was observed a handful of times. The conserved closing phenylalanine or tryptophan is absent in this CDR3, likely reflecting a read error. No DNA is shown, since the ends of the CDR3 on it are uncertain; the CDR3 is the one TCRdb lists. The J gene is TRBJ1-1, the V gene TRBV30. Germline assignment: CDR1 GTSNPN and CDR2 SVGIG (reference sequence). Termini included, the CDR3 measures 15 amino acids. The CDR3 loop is CAWSMRVWYNTEALV.

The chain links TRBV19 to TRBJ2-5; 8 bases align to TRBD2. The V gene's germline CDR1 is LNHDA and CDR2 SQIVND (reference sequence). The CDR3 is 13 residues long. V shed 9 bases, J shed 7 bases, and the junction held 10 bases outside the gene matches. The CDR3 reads CASSGGGIGTQYF. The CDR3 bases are TGTGCCAGCTCCGGGGGGGGGATTGGGACCCAGTACTTC.

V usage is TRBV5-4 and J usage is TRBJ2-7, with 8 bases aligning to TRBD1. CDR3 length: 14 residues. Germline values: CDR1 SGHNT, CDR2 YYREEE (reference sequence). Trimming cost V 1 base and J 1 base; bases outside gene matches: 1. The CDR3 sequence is CASSLWDRSYEQYF. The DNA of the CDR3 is TGTGCCAGCAGCTTGTGGGACAGGTCCTACGAGCAGTACTTC.

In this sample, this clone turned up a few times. The CDR3 DNA is TGTGCCAGCAGCTCGGGACTGCCAGAGACCCAGTACTTC. It is translated as CASSSGLPETQYF. J is TRBJ2-5 and V is TRBV5-6, with a tentative D call TRBD2 (6 bases). Germline V gene lookup returns CDR1 SGHDT and CDR2 YYEEEE. The length of the CDR3 is 13 residues. The ends were cut back, 3 bases at V and 4 bases at J, with 10 bases in the middle.

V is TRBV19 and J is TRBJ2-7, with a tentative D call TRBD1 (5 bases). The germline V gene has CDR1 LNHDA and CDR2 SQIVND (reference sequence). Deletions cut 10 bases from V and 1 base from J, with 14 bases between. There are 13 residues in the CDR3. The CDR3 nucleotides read TGTGCCATCTCTAAAGGGGTTTCCTACGAGCAGTACTTC. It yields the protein CAISKGVSYEQYF.

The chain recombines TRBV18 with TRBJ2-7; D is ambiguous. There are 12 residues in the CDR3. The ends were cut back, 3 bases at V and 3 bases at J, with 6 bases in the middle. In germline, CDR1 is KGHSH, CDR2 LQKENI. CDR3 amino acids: CASSPTDYEQYF. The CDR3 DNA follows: TGTGCCAGCTCACCCACAGACTACGAGCAGTACTTC.